This is a list of T cell receptor beta chains from one sample in a study of blood T cells in healthy people across ages. Using its own MiXCR run on the 5' RACE reads, TCRdb lists one record per CDR3 protein. The sample carries more than 900,000 distinct CDR3 sequences, roughly 24% recorded once. These data also featured in a second study, about T cells of mothers and their children.

Sequences were obtained from blood. Receptors originate from a girl aged 2 to 10 in good health. Both conserved end residues are part of each CDR3. Each record gives: V gene, J gene, D gene, CDR3 length, clone size, CDR3 DNA, CDR3 protein. D genes are given only for firm matches. Size values are once, few and many counts, or a class for expanded clones, and some rows have none.

TRBV14	TRBJ2-5	-	17	-	TGTGCCAGCAGCCAAGCGAGAAAACACGGTGTAGGGAAGGCCCAGTACTTC	CASSQARKHGVGKAQYF
TRBV11-2	TRBJ2-3	-	13	-	TGTGCCAGCAGCTTAGAACAACCAGAAACGCAGTATTTT	CASSLEQPETQYF
TRBV20-1	TRBJ2-5	-	15	-	TGCAGTGCTAGAGATAAATACATCCCACAAGAGACCCAGTACTTC	CSARDKYIPQETQYF
TRBV20-1	TRBJ2-1	TRBD2	14	-	TGCAGTGCTACCCGGGAGGGCCCTTACAATGAGCAGTTCTTC	CSATREGPYNEQFF
TRBV25-1	TRBJ2-7	-	15	few	TGTGCCAGCAGTGAATATAAGTACGGATCCTACGAGCAGTACTTC	CASSEYKYGSYEQYF
TRBV10-3	TRBJ2-5	TRBD2	16	-	TGTGCCATCGCGACTAGCGGGAGGGCCTCGGGAGAGACCCAGTACTTC	CAIATSGRASGETQYF
TRBV7-9	TRBJ1-1	-	12	few	TGTGCCAGCAGCTTAGCAGGAGATGAAGCTTTCTTT	CASSLAGDEAFF
TRBV4-3	TRBJ2-1	-	14	-	TGCGCCAGCAGCCAAGATCGTGCCGGGTTCGAGCAGTTCTTC	CASSQDRAGFEQFF
TRBV5-1	TRBJ2-5	-	14	-	TGCGCCAGCAGCTTGATTTGGGAACAAGAGACCCAGTACTTC	CASSLIWEQETQYF
TRBV18	TRBJ1-2	TRBD1	16	-	TGTGCCAGCTCACCAACGGAGCAGGGGGAAGTTCTGGGCTACACCTTC	CASSPTEQGEVLGYTF
TRBV9	TRBJ2-1	-	15	-	TGTGCCAGCAGCGTAGGGGGACTGGGGGCCAATGAGCAGTTCTTC	CASSVGGLGANEQFF
TRBV4-2	TRBJ2-1	TRBD2	19	-	TGTGCCAGCAGCCAAGATACTAGCGGGTCCCCCCTCTCCTACAATGAGCAGTTCTTC	CASSQDTSGSPLSYNEQFF
TRBV27	TRBJ2-7	TRBD2	14	-	TGTGCCAGCAGTATCCTAGCGGGAGTAAACGAGCAGTACTTC	CASSILAGVNEQYF
TRBV20-1	TRBJ2-1	TRBD2	18	-	TGCAGTGCCCGAGGACTAGCGGGGGTTGGACTAGCTTACAATGAGCAGTTCTTC	CSARGLAGVGLAYNEQFF
TRBV6-6	TRBJ2-4	-	14	-	TGTGCCAGTAAAAACAGGGCGGGTGAAAACATTCAGTACTTC	CASKNRAGENIQYF
TRBV4-1	TRBJ1-5	-	19	few	TGCGCCAGCAGCCGAAAACCACCTGGGGGGGATATAGACAATCAGCCCCAGCATTTT	CASSRKPPGGDIDNQPQHF
TRBV28	TRBJ1-6	-	13	-	TGTGCCAGCGGTTCCGCTCGACACTCACCCCTCCACTTT	CASGSARHSPLHF
TRBV13	TRBJ1-3	TRBD1	15	-	TGTGCCAGCAGCACCCGGACAGGGGAGCTCAACACCATATATTTT	CASSTRTGELNTIYF
TRBV5-1	TRBJ2-5	-	14	-	TGCGCCAGCAGCTCCCGGGCCCTACGGGAGACCCAGTACTTC	CASSSRALRETQYF
TRBV4-2	TRBJ2-7	TRBD2	15	-	TGTGCCAGCAGCCCGGCGGGGGGCAATCAATACGAGCAGTACTTC	CASSPAGGNQYEQYF
TRBV27	TRBJ1-6	-	15	-	TGTGCCAGCAGCCAGGGACGGTATGCAGGATCACCCCTCCACTTT	CASSQGRYAGSPLHF
TRBV29-1	TRBJ1-2	-	11	few	TGCAGCGTTGTCCAGGCTGGGGGCTACACCTTC	CSVVQAGGYTF
TRBV29-1	TRBJ2-2	-	13	many	TGCAGCGTTGTTGAAGGCAACACCGGGGAGCTGTTTTTT	CSVVEGNTGELFF
TRBV10-3	TRBJ2-7	-	12	-	TGTGCCATCAGTGACAAGGCTTACGAGCAGTACTTC	CAISDKAYEQYF
TRBV29-1	TRBJ2-7	-	15	-	TGCAGCGTTTCATCAAGCCCCGGGAGCTCCTACGAGCAGTACTTC	CSVSSSPGSSYEQYF
TRBV20-1	TRBJ2-5	TRBD2	16	-	TGCAGTGCTAGTCCACTGGCGGGGGGATCCGTGGGGACCCAGTACTTC	CSASPLAGGSVGTQYF
TRBV7-2	TRBJ2-1	TRBD2	17	-	TGTGCCAGCAACATAGTTAGCGGGGGGCTTTACCACAATGAGCAGTTCTTC	CASNIVSGGLYHNEQFF
TRBV9	TRBJ1-5	-	13	few	TGTGCCAGCAGCGTAGGACCTGAAGAACCCCAGCATTTT	CASSVGPEEPQHF
TRBV27	TRBJ2-5	TRBD1	14	-	TGTGCCAGCAGTTTTTTGGACAGGCGGGAGACCCAGTACTTC	CASSFLDRRETQYF
TRBV13	TRBJ2-7	TRBD2	15	-	TGTGCCAGCAGCGAAAGCGGGGGGGCGCTGCGGGAGCAGTACTTC	CASSESGGALREQYF
TRBV4-1	TRBJ2-6	-	20	-	TGCGCCAGCAGCCAAGATCCGCCAGGGTCTCTGCCAACTGGGGCCAACGCCCTGACTTTC	CASSQDPPGSLPTGANALTF
TRBV2	TRBJ2-3	-	14	-	TGTGCCAGCAGTGGGCAGGCTAGCACAGATACGCAGTATTTT	CASSGQASTDTQYF
TRBV18	TRBJ1-1	-	13	-	TGTGCCAGCTCACCCTGGGTGAACACTGAAGCTTTCTTT	CASSPWVNTEAFF
TRBV29-1	TRBJ1-1	-	9	few	TGCAGCGTGGGGCCCGAAGCTTTCTTT	CSVGPEAFF
TRBV7-7	TRBJ1-5	-	15	few	TGTGCTAGCAGCTTAGGATCGAGGGGCAATCAGCCCCAGCATTTT	CASSLGSRGNQPQHF
TRBV6-1	TRBJ2-7	-	14	-	TGTGCCAGCAGTGAAGCGCAACAGGCGAGGGAGCAGTACTTC	CASSEAQQAREQYF
TRBV28	TRBJ1-1	TRBD1	15	-	TGTGCCAGCAGTTTTCGGGACAGGGGGAACACTGAAGCTCTCTTT	CASSFRDRGNTEALF
TRBV12-3/TRBV12-4	TRBJ2-1	-	15	-	TGTGCCAGCACCCCAGCCTCGCGAAGCTACAATGAGCAGTTCTTC	CASTPASRSYNEQFF
TRBV25-1	TRBJ2-5	-	16	few	TGTGCCAGCAGTGAATTTGGCAGGGAATTAGGGGAGACCCAGTACTTC	CASSEFGRELGETQYF
TRBV27	TRBJ1-2	-	17	-	TGTGCCAGCAGTTTAATTGCCCCCCAGGGACCTCACTATGGCTACACCTTC	CASSLIAPQGPHYGYTF
TRBV15	TRBJ2-5	-	18	few	TGTGCCACCAGCAGAGATACCTCAATATGGGACCAACAAGAGACCCAGTACTTC	CATSRDTSIWDQQETQYF
TRBV7-9	TRBJ1-4	-	13	-	TGTGCCAGCAGTCCAGGGTATGGTGAAAAACTGTTTTTT	CASSPGYGEKLFF
TRBV7-2	TRBJ2-1	-	14	few	TGTGCCAGCAGCCGAGTGGGCGCGGACAATGAGCAGTTCTTC	CASSRVGADNEQFF
TRBV6-6	TRBJ2-7	-	12	-	TGTGCCAGCAGCCGACAAGAAAGAGAGCAGTACTTC	CASSRQEREQYF